Each of the 23 T cell receptor beta chains below was sequenced from the same sample in a study of control samples from healthy donors and cancer patients. Measured with immunoSEQ multiplex PCR; TCRdb has only the in-frame clones, and not every one. This table holds about 140,000 clones, roughly 92% found once. The sample comprised blood. The receptor set was obtained from a man aged 35-49 years in good health.

The rearrangement links TRBV6-5 to TRBJ1-1; tentative D call: TRBD1 (5 bases). The germline V and J ends were trimmed by 6 bases and 10 bases, with 18 bases remaining between them. The germline V gene encodes CDR1 MNHEY and CDR2 SVGAGI. The CDR3 totals 13 residues. The CDR3 is CASRRDAVSLAFF. The CDR3, as DNA: TGTGCCAGCAGAAGGGACGCCGTATCTCTAGCTTTCTTT.

The chain has TRBV5-4 and TRBJ2-2, with 12 bases aligning to TRBD1. This CDR3 is built from 17 residues. The junction had 6 bases not matched to a gene; V was cut back by 2 bases and J by 4 bases. Germline CDR1 SGHNT, CDR2 YYREEE (reference sequence). CDR3 in DNA: TGTGCCAGCAGCTTACCCGGGACAGGGGGCGTCACCGGGGAGCTGTTTTTT. This encodes CASSLPGTGGVTGELFF.

The gene calls are TRBV28 and TRBJ2-3, with D possibly being TRBD2 (5 bases). Germline assignment: CDR1 MDHEN and CDR2 SYDVKM. The CDR3 is 13 amino acids. The V gene lost 2 bases and the J gene lost 5 bases, with 8 bases spanning the gap. The CDR3 protein is CASSLDYGDTQYF. In nucleotides, the CDR3 is TGTGCCAGCAGTTTAGACTATGGAGATACGCAGTATTTT.

V and J are TRBV10-3 and TRBJ1-1; maybe TRBD1 (5 bases). This CDR3 spans 11 amino acids. The germline V gene has CDR1 ENHRY and CDR2 SYGVKD. V lost 7 bases and J lost 5, with 8 bases in between. The CDR3 DNA follows: TGTGCCATCAACGAGGGGACTGAAGCTTTCTTT. Its translation: CAINEGTEAFF.

This clone was detected a few times. The chain couples TRBV11-2 to TRBJ1-2, with 7 bases matching TRBD1. Germline assignment: CDR1 SGHAT and CDR2 FQNNGV. V lost 2 bases and J lost 7; bases outside the gene matches: 10. The CDR3 consists of 15 residues. Written as DNA, the CDR3 is TGTGCCAGCAGCTTACCAGGGGGGACTATTGGTGGCTACACCTTC. Its protein is CASSLPGGTIGGYTF.

The chain joins TRBV6-2 or TRBV6-3 to TRBJ2-7; unclear D gene. This CDR3 spans 12 amino acids. V lost 6 bases to trimming and J lost 4 bases, with 10 bases between them. Germline-derived CDR1 and CDR2 are MNHEY and SVGEGT. CDR3 nucleotides: TGTGCCAGCAGCCTTCAAGGATACGAGCAGTACTTC. Translated, it gives CASSLQGYEQYF.

V gene TRBV24-1 combines with J gene TRBJ2-3; weak D call: TRBD1 (6 bases). This CDR3 spans 16 amino acids. The germline gives CDR1 KGHDR, CDR2 SFDVKD. The germline V and J ends were trimmed by 4 bases and 2 bases, with 15 bases remaining between them. The CDR3 DNA follows: TGTGCCACCAGTGACAAACCGGGACACTCCACAGATACGCAGTATTTT. This codes for CATSDKPGHSTDTQYF.

This chain links TRBV5-1 with TRBJ2-2; the D gene could be TRBD1 or TRBD2 (6 bases each). V was clipped by 0 bases and J by 1 base, with 13 bases between them. The CDR3 spans 17 residues. Germline lookup yields CDR1 SGHRS and CDR2 YFSETQ. The CDR3 nucleotides read TGCGCCAGCAGCTTGGCCATTGGGGGGCGGAACACCGGGGAGCTGTTTTTT. It is translated as CASSLAIGGRNTGELFF.

V usage is TRBV5-1 and J usage is TRBJ2-7, with D uncertain. Trimming took off 4 bases at V and 4 bases at J, with 6 bases between the two ends. This CDR3 is 11 amino acids long. The V gene's germline CDR1 is SGHRS and CDR2 YFSETQ. The CDR3 is CASSLEYEQYF. In nucleotides, the CDR3 is TGCGCCAGCAGCCTGGAGTACGAGCAGTACTTC.

V is TRBV28 and J is TRBJ2-7, with 7 bases that match TRBD2. V lost 7 bases and J lost 5; bases outside the gene matches: 20. The CDR3 covers 17 residues. CDR1 is MDHEN and CDR2 is SYDVKM in the germline V gene. The CDR3 DNA reads as TGTGCCAGCACCTCAAGGGGAGGGGCGCCTGGACTGAACGAGCAGTACTTC. Translation: CASTSRGGAPGLNEQYF.

The chain uses TRBV6-5 and TRBJ1-2, with 7 bases matching TRBD1. Germline values: CDR1 MNHEY, CDR2 SVGAGI. V trimming: 6 bases; J trimming: 8 bases; junction bases outside the gene matches: 9. The CDR3 runs to 13 residues. The chain's CDR3 is CASSPDRDRGYTF. In DNA, the CDR3 is TGTGCCAGCAGCCCCGACAGGGACCGGGGCTACACCTTC.

This clone was seen once. CDR3 DNA sequence: TGTGCCATCAGTGACGGTGGACAGGGGTCTTCTCAGCCCCAGCATTTT. Its protein is CAISDGGQGSSQPQHF. This rearrangement joins TRBV10-3 to TRBJ1-5; 9 nucleotides match TRBD1. Germline CDR1 and CDR2: ENHRY and SYGVKD. This CDR3 is built from 16 residues. V was clipped by 3 bases and J by 6 bases; unmatched bases: 9.

In its sample, this clone was seen a few times. V usage is TRBV6-2 or TRBV6-3 and J usage is TRBJ1-2; the D gene is possibly TRBD1 (6 bases). V was pared by 2 bases and J by 4 bases, with 11 bases between. The CDR3 is 14 amino acids. Germline V gene lookup returns CDR1 MNHEY and CDR2 SVGEGT. The CDR3 loop reads CASSYRGGLYGYTF. The CDR3 coding sequence is TGTGCCAGCAGTTACAGAGGGGGACTCTATGGCTACACCTTC.

J is TRBJ1-1 and V is TRBV7-2; D is perhaps TRBD1 (5 bases). Germline values: CDR1 SGHTA, CDR2 FQGNSA. The length of the CDR3 is 14 residues. V lost 1 base and J 3 bases, leaving 9 bases between the germline ends. The CDR3 is CASSLVPGDTEAFF. For the CDR3, the DNA is TGTGCCAGCAGCTTAGTCCCGGGGGACACTGAAGCTTTCTTT.

The CDR3 coding sequence is TGTGCCAGCAGTGACGTGGGGAGGAACTATGGCTACACCTTC. Translated, it gives CASSDVGRNYGYTF. The genes are TRBV2 and TRBJ1-2; D gene ambiguous. Trimming cost V 3 bases and J 2 bases, with 10 bases left between them. The CDR3 sequence is 14 residues long. Germline V CDR1 and CDR2: SNHLY, FYNNEI.

The V and J genes are TRBV5-4 and TRBJ2-5, with 10 bases identical to TRBD2. Trimming removed 4 bases from V and 8 bases from J; junction bases left unmatched: 8. Per the germline V gene, CDR1 is SGHNT and CDR2 is YYREEE (reference sequence). The CDR3 has 14 amino acids. CDR3 loop: CASSIASGSPTQYF. In nucleotides, the CDR3 is TGTGCCAGCAGCATTGCTAGCGGGAGTCCAACCCAGTACTTC.

The chain uses TRBV12-5 and TRBJ1-1, with D possibly TRBD1 on 6 matching bases. Trimming cost V 3 bases and J 11 bases, with 10 bases left between them. The CDR3 extends over 11 amino acids. Germline V CDR1 and CDR2: LGHNT, FRNRAP. CDR3 DNA: TGTGCTAGTGGTTTAGGGGGGGAGGCTTTCTTT. Amino acid sequence: CASGLGGEAFF.

The chain is built from TRBV2 and TRBJ1-4, with D tentatively TRBD1 (6 bases). Trimming took off 5 bases at V and 16 bases at J, with 20 bases between the two ends. The CDR3 totals 13 residues. Germline CDR1 SNHLY, CDR2 FYNNEI. CDR3 sequence reads: CASSTGTSAGRFF. CDR3 DNA: TGTGCCAGCAGTACGGGGACATCGGCAGGGAGGTTTTTT. The whole variable domain, remainder taken from reference TRBV2 and TRBJ1-4, is EPEVTQTPSHQVTQMGQEVILRCVPISNHLYFYWYRQILGQKVEFLVSFYNNEISEKSEIFDDQFSVERPDGSNFTLKIRSTKLEDSAMYFCASSTGTSAGRFFGSGTQLSVL.

This chain uses TRBV7-2 with TRBJ2-3; 9 nucleotides match TRBD2. The CDR3 sequence is 16 residues long. CDR1 is SGHTA, CDR2 FQGNSA, per germline. The V gene end was trimmed by 5 bases and the J gene end by 4 bases; junction bases not matched to a gene: 10. DNA for the CDR3: TGTGCCAGCAGCCAGCGAATAGCGGGAGTCCCAGATACGCAGTATTTT. This codes for CASSQRIAGVPDTQYF.

This clone was seen a single time. The V call is TRBV11-2, the J call TRBJ1-3; D might be TRBD1 (6 bases). The germline V gene has CDR1 SGHAT and CDR2 FQNNGV. V was cut by 4 bases and J by 4 bases, with 14 bases left in between. The CDR3 totals 15 residues. The CDR3 reads CASSSTTGQGNTIYF. In DNA, the CDR3 is TGTGCCAGCAGCTCAACAACAGGACAGGGAAACACCATATATTTT.

The V and J genes are TRBV6-6 and TRBJ1-5; D may be TRBD1 (5 bases). The ends were cut back, 0 bases at V and 7 bases at J, with 10 bases in the middle. The germline gives CDR1 MNHNY, CDR2 SVGAGI (reference sequence). The length of the CDR3 is 14 residues. CDR3 sequence: CASSYSGGEQPQHF. The CDR3 bases are TGTGCCAGCAGTTACTCTGGGGGAGAGCAGCCCCAGCATTTT.

This chain links TRBV5-4 with TRBJ2-7; D is perhaps TRBD1 (5 bases). V lost 4 bases, J lost 4 bases, and 9 bases lay in between. The germline V gene has CDR1 SGHNT and CDR2 YYREEE (reference sequence). The CDR3 has 12 amino acids. The chain's CDR3 is CASSLPGYEQYF. DNA of the CDR3: TGTGCCAGCAGCCTACCAGGGTACGAGCAGTACTTC.

DNA for the CDR3: TGCGCCAGCAGCTTCCCCCCGGGGGGACTAAACACTGAAGCTTTCTTT. Its translation is CASSFPPGGLNTEAFF. The chain couples TRBV5-1 to TRBJ1-1; possibly TRBD1 for D (5 bases). The germline CDR1 and CDR2 sequences are SGHRS and YFSETQ. CDR3 length: 16 residues. Trimming removed 2 bases from V and 2 bases from J, with 16 bases in between.